This entry concerns a single TCR beta chain. Its binding antigen is unknown. No much larger clone exists at a distance of one base, and base qualities are not known. This specimen belongs to a study of shared clonotypes between healthy human individuals (TCRdb year 2020). As for the study more broadly: Two women and a few men aged 18 to 49 years were included in the cohort. Each donor's leukapheresis produced roughly between roughly 0.85 and 10 billion PBMCs. To increase sequencing depth and limit assay-specific biases, different laboratories used diverse techniques to prepare libraries and sequence TCR repertoires. Per donor, three plates each were used for CD4 naive and CD4 memory, two for CD8 naive, and one for CD8 memory. To estimate repertoire size and how much clonotypes are shared between individuals, the study performed deep sequencing of blood TCR repertoires from roughly five healthy adults.

Using the deep immunoSEQ assay, TCR CDR3 regions were amplified from genomic DNA by multiplex PCR. Genomic DNA extracted from each cell subset was distributed evenly over all wells of several immunoSEQ 96-well plates, and each plate served as one replicate. Each replicate PCR for sorted subsets received around 210 ng genomic DNA, equal to tens of thousands of T cell genomes. The purified libraries were quantified using a Qubit 3.0 fluorometer, sized with a Bioanalyzer 2100, and then quantified again using the KAPA Library Quantification kit. Every immunoSEQ 96-well plate was sequenced on a dedicated single-read 150-cycle Illumina NextSeq 550 flow cell. Regarding the original processing steps: Because only junctional sequences without quality scores were contained in the immunoSEQ output, filtering matching that applied to full-length reads could not be performed. Sequences were annotated with PyIR, a Python wrapper for IgBLAST v1.9, using IMGT germline references to assign V/J genes and CDR3. Reads were filtered out if the reads had weak V/J assignments (E-value above 1e-6), no CDR3, stop codons, out-of-frame junctions, or ambiguous translated residues. A V3J clonotype was defined by an identical inferred V gene, J gene, and CDR3 amino acid sequence. Percentage overlap between repertoires was calculated by dividing the number of shared unique clonotypes by the size of the smaller repertoire. Richness of each repertoire was evaluated using RTK rarefaction, the Chao1 estimator, and Recon v2.1 estimates of unobserved clonotypes. For all TCRbeta clonotypes obtained by the gDNA method from several donors, generation probabilities were computed with OLGA. As stored in TCRdb, this immuneACCESS dataset retains in-frame rearrangements with V and J assigned. A fraction of the clones does not appear; measured against another copy, unresolved V genes explain less than half of the discrepancy, and the remainder lacks a known reason. V, J and clone size derive from that table, while D and trimming were established from the DNA sequence. Across this sample there are about 1 million clones, with about 74% seen only once. The ten biggest clones cover approximately 1.5% of the sample.

CDR1 and CDR2 (SEHNR, FQNEAQ) derive from the germline V gene (reference sequence). The cysteine opens and the phenylalanine closes a CDR3 of 14 amino acids. The sequence is cut down to CDR3 DNA, 42 bases in frame from base 1. Deletion took 4 bases off V and 3 bases off J, with a span of 12 bases between the germline ends. The full study reports these points: Compared with non-shared clonotypes, clonotypes shared by all four sorted-subset donors had higher generation probabilities. Estimated clonotype richness was generally larger for naive than for memory subsets. Incomplete sequencing was indicated by rarefaction of sorted-subset datasets, despite the large sequencing depth. Across a few donors, approximately 4.9% of naive CD4, approximately 3.6% of naive CD8, 2% to 2.5% of memory CD4, and about 0.44% of memory CD8 clonotypes were shared. Because the study included only a small number of donors, the genetic and exposure-history diversity represented was limited. Sampling was limited to blood, and TCR repertoires in tissue likely differ from TCR repertoires in blood. Based on pairwise subsampling, the degree of clonotype sharing among donors was expected to be affected by sequencing depth.

The donors were healthy, HIV-negative adults who had no recently reported acute infections or vaccinations. All donors were Caucasian adults living in Nashville, Tennessee, USA. CD4+ T cells were enriched by magnetic negative selection, after which naive cells were positively selected on CD45RA and the negative fraction was taken as the memory subset. After blood collection by leukapheresis, PBMCs were isolated using Ficoll-Histopaque density gradient centrifugation and then cryopreserved in the vapor phase of liquid nitrogen. Purity and quantity of every magnetically sorted T cell population were checked by analytical flow cytometry. Genomic DNA was isolated from each sorted fraction and quantified by UV absorbance on a Nanodrop 2000c.

This sequence uses TRBV7-9 and TRBJ1-1; TRBD1 could be the D gene, as 5 bases match. Sequenced input: memory CD4+ T cells sorted from blood. What this sample's cell subset or site label stands for: CD45RA-negative fraction. The sequence was collected from a man aged 18 to 30 in good health. The CDR3 corresponds to CASSSPGRDTEAFF. The DNA sequence follows: TGTGCCAGCAGCTCCCCAGGGCGCGACACTGAAGCTTTCTTT.